Presented here are 13 T cell receptor beta chains from one specimen sequenced in a study of control samples from healthy donors and cancer patients. Repertoires were generated with immunoSEQ multiplex PCR, while TCRdb's copy carries only in-frame clones and drops some. The sample consists of roughly 98,000 clones, around 82% of them appearing once. The sequenced sample consisted of blood. The receptors were sampled from a woman in her sixties in good health.

The rearrangement uses TRBV5-1 and TRBJ2-2, with 13 bases matching TRBD2. Germline V CDR1 and CDR2: SGHRS, YFSETQ. Germline trimming cut 2 bases from V and 2 bases from J; bases unmatched to any gene: 6. This CDR3 is 18 amino acids long. The CDR3 nucleotides read TGCGCCAGCAGCTTCCAGGGACTAGCGGGGATTAACACCGGGGAGCTGTTTTTT. Translation: CASSFQGLAGINTGELFF.

The chain has TRBV28 and TRBJ1-2; no definite D call. Germline CDR1 MDHEN, CDR2 SYDVKM. The CDR3 consists of 13 residues. Trimming removed 11 bases at V and 7 bases at J, with 20 bases between. The CDR3 protein is CAASFGPEVGYTF. The CDR3 DNA reads as TGTGCCGCTTCATTTGGCCCTGAGGTTGGCTACACCTTC.

This clone appeared once. The J gene is TRBJ1-5, the V gene TRBV12-3 or TRBV12-4; D remains ambiguous. This CDR3 contains 13 residues. Trimming removed 4 bases at V and 4 bases at J, with 8 bases between. The DNA of the CDR3 is TGTGCCAGCAGTTCTTTGGGGAATCAGCCCCAGCATTTT. This codes for CASSSLGNQPQHF.

V gene TRBV10-3 combines with J gene TRBJ2-1; 9 bases agree with TRBD1. Germline V CDR1 and CDR2: ENHRY, SYGVKD. With 8 bases clipped from V and 7 bases from J, the junction kept 6 bases outside the gene matches. The CDR3 spans 13 residues. The CDR3 loop is CAIGTGIQNEQFF. The CDR3 DNA is TGTGCCATCGGGACAGGGATACAGAATGAGCAGTTCTTC.

This clone has just a few counts. The chain combines TRBV3-1 (or the pseudogene TRBV3-2) with TRBJ1-1, with D hard to call. CDR1 and CDR2 (germline): LGHDT, YNNKEL (reference sequence). Trimming stripped 2 bases from V and 3 bases from J, with 10 bases between. The CDR3 totals 14 residues. The CDR3 region is CASSQRHGDTEAFF. CDR3 coding DNA: TGTGCCAGCAGCCAACGGCACGGGGACACTGAAGCTTTCTTT.

This clone was seen only once. V and J are TRBV19 and TRBJ2-2; 13 bases match TRBD2. Looked up from germline, CDR1 is LNHDA and CDR2 is SQIVND (reference sequence). The CDR3 is made up of 14 amino acids. The J segment lost 7 bases and the V segment lost 9 bases, leaving 5 bases of the junction unmatched. The CDR3 reads CASIRTSGSGELFF. The DNA for the CDR3 is TGTGCCAGCATAAGGACTAGCGGGAGCGGGGAGCTGTTTTTT.

V usage is TRBV2 and J usage is TRBJ2-5; a possible D gene is TRBD1 (6 bases). V was clipped by 0 bases and J by 4 bases, with 12 bases between them. There are 15 residues in the CDR3. The germline gives CDR1 SNHLY, CDR2 FYNNEI. For the CDR3, the DNA is TGTGCCAGCAGTGAAGCAAGGGGGAAAGGAGAGACCCAGTACTTC. Translation gives CASSEARGKGETQYF.

V and J are TRBV7-9 and TRBJ2-7; TRBD2 agrees at 7 bases. V trimming: 1 base; J trimming: 0 bases; junction bases outside the gene matches: 0. CDR3 length: 14 amino acids. In germline, CDR1 is SEHNR, CDR2 FQNEAQ (reference sequence). The CDR3 protein is CASSLGTSSYEQYF. CDR3 in DNA: TGTGCCAGCAGCTTAGGGACTAGCTCCTACGAGCAGTACTTC.

V gene TRBV7-9 combines with J gene TRBJ1-1; 11 bases are a match to TRBD1. This CDR3 is built from 14 residues. With V trimmed by 4 bases and J by 5 bases, 3 bases remained unmatched. Germline V CDR1 and CDR2: SEHNR, FQNEAQ (reference sequence). CDR3 loop: CASSWTGGRTEAFF. The CDR3 DNA sequence: TGTGCCAGCAGCTGGACAGGGGGCAGGACTGAAGCTTTCTTT.

The gene calls are TRBV5-1 and TRBJ2-7; 7 bases map to TRBD1. CDR1 SGHRS and CDR2 YFSETQ come from the germline V gene. V trimming: 4 bases; J trimming: 3 bases; junction bases outside the gene matches: 7. This CDR3 region has 14 residues. The CDR3 loop is CASSTGTADYEQYF. CDR3 nucleotide sequence: TGCGCCAGCAGCACGGGGACAGCAGACTACGAGCAGTACTTC.

The chain is built from TRBV2 and TRBJ1-2, with D possibly being TRBD1 (6 bases). Germline values: CDR1 SNHLY, CDR2 FYNNEI. The V and J ends lost 6 bases and 6 bases respectively, with 11 bases between them. CDR3 size: 12 residues. The CDR3: CASSADRNGYTF. CDR3 DNA sequence: TGTGCCAGCAGCGCCGACAGGAATGGCTACACCTTC.

The chain has TRBV6-5 and TRBJ2-7, with 8 bases lining up with TRBD2. Germline CDR1 reads MNHEY; CDR2 reads SVGAGI. The CDR3 has 14 residues. V trimming: 4 bases; J trimming: 2 bases; junction bases outside the gene matches: 4. CDR3 in amino acids: CASSSGGVAYEQYF. DNA of the CDR3: TGTGCCAGCAGTTCGGGGGGGGTGGCCTACGAGCAGTACTTC.

The rearrangement links TRBV5-6 to TRBJ2-5, with TRBD1 matching 8 bases. The CDR3 length is 14 residues. V trimming: 4 bases; J trimming: 4 bases; junction bases outside the gene matches: 6. Looked up from germline, CDR1 is SGHDT and CDR2 is YYEEEE. DNA of the CDR3: TGTGCCAGCAGCCCCAGGGGGCTCCTAGAGACCCAGTACTTC. Translation gives CASSPRGLLETQYF.